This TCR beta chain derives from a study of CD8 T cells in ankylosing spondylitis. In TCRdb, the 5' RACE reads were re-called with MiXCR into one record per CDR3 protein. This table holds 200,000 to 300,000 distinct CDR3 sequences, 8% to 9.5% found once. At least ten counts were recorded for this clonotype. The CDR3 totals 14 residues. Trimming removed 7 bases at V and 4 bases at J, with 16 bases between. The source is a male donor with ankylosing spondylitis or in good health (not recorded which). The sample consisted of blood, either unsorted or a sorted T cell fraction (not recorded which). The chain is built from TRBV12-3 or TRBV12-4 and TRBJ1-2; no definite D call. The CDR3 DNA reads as TGTGCCAGCATTGGGCCCTCCGGGAGCTATGGCTACACCTTC. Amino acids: CASIGPSGSYGYTF.